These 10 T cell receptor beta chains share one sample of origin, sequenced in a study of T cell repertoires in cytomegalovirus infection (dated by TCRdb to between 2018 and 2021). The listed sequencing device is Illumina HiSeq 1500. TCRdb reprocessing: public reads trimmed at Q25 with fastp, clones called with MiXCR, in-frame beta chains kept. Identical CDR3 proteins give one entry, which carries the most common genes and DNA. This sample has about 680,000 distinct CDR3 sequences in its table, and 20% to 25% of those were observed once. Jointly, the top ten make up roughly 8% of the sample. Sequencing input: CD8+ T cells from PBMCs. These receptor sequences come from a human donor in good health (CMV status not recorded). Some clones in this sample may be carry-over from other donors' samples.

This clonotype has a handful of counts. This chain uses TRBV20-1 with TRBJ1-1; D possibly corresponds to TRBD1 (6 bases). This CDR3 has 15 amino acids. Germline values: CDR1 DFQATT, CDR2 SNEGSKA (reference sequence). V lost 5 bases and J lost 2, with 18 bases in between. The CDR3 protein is CSALTKDSPNTEAFF. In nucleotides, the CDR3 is TGCAGTGCTCTTACTAAGGACAGCCCAAACACTGAAGCTTTCTTT.

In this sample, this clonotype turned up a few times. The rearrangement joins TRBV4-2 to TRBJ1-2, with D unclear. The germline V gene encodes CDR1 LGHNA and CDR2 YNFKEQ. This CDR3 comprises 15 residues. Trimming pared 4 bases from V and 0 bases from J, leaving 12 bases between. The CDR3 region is CASSPEPFSNYGYTF. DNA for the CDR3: TGTGCCAGCAGCCCCGAACCATTTTCTAACTATGGCTACACCTTC.

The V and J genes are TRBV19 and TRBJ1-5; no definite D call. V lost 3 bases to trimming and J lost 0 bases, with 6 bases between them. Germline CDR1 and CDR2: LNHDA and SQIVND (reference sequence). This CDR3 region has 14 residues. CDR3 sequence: CASSIGFSNQPQHF. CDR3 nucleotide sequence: TGTGCCAGTAGTATTGGATTTAGCAATCAGCCCCAGCATTTT.

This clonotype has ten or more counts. The CDR3 region is CASGQNTGELFF. The CDR3 nucleotides are TGTGCCAGCGGGCAAAACACCGGGGAGCTGTTTTTT. The V call is TRBV7-9, the J call TRBJ2-2; no definite D call. This CDR3 contains 12 residues. The germline CDR1 and CDR2 sequences are SEHNR and FQNEAQ (reference sequence). With 8 bases removed from V and 2 bases from J, the gap between germline ends came to 6 bases.

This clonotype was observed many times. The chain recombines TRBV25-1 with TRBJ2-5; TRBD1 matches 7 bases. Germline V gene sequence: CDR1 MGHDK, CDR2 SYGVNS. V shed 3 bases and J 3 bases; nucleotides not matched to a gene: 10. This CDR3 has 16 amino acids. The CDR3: CASSDPRQGYEETQYF. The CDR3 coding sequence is TGTGCCAGCAGTGATCCGCGACAGGGATACGAAGAGACCCAGTACTTC. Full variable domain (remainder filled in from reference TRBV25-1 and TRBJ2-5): EADIYQTPRYLVIGTGKKITLECSQTMGHDKMYWYQQDPGMELHLIHYSYGVNSTEKGDLSSESTVSRIRTEHFPLTLESARPSHTSQYLCASSDPRQGYEETQYFGPGTRLLVL.

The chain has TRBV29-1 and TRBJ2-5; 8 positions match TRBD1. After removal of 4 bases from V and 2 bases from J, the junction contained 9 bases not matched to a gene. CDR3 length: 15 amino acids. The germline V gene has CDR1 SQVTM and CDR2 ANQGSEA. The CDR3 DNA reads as TGCAGCGTTGTCCCGACCCGGACAGGGCAAGAGACCCAGTACTTC. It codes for CSVVPTRTGQETQYF.

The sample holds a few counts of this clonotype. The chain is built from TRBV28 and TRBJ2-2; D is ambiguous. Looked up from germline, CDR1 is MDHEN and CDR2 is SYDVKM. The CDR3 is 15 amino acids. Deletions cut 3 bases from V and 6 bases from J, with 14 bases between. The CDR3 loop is CASSFVLGFAGELFF. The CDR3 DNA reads TGTGCCAGCAGTTTTGTTCTGGGGTTTGCCGGGGAGCTGTTTTTT.

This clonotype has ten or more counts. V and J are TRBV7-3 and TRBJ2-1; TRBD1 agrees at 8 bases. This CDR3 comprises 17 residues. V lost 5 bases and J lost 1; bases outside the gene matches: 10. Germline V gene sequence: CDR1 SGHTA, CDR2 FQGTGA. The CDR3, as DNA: TGTGCCAGCAGCCCCGGGACAGGACCCTGGTCCTACAATGAGCAGTTCTTC. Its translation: CASSPGTGPWSYNEQFF.

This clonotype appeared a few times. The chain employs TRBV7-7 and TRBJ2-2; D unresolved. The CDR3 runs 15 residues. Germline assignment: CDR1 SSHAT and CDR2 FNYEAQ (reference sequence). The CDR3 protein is CAIPTRAQNTGELFF. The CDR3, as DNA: TGTGCTATTCCCACCCGGGCGCAGAACACCGGGGAGCTGTTTTTT.

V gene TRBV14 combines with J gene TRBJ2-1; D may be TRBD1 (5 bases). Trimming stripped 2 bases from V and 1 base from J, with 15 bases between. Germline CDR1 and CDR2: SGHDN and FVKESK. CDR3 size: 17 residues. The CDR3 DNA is TGTGCCAGCAGCCAACAGGGCGCAGGGCGATCCTACAATGAGCAGTTCTTC. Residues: CASSQQGAGRSYNEQFF.